This TCR beta chain emerged from a study of OX40 agonist ivuxolimab in advanced cancers. For the study at large: Dosing consisted of intravenous ivuxolimab at 0.01 to 10 mg/kg every 2 weeks. Those enrolled were 82.7% male, with a mean age of roughly 60 years and ages from roughly 20 to 85.

Profiling relied on immunoSEQ multiplex PCR, and the TCRdb table lists in-frame clones only, not all of them. The sample lists tens of thousands of clones, roughly 85% occurring once. The J segment lost 0 bases and the V segment lost 2 bases, leaving 7 bases of the junction unmatched. The germline V gene encodes CDR1 SGHDT and CDR2 YYEEEE. The CDR3 loop spans 19 amino acids. The sequence was collected from an adult with an advanced solid tumor such as melanoma, head and neck, liver or kidney cancer. The genes are TRBV5-6 and TRBJ2-1; 14 bases agree with TRBD2. The sequenced sample was CD4+ or CD8+ T cells sorted from blood, obtained in a trial of the OX40 agonist ivuxolimab. CDR3 region: CASSFRTSGGSSSYNEQFF. As DNA, the CDR3 is TGTGCCAGCAGCTTCCGGACTAGCGGGGGGTCCAGCTCCTACAATGAGCAGTTCTTC.